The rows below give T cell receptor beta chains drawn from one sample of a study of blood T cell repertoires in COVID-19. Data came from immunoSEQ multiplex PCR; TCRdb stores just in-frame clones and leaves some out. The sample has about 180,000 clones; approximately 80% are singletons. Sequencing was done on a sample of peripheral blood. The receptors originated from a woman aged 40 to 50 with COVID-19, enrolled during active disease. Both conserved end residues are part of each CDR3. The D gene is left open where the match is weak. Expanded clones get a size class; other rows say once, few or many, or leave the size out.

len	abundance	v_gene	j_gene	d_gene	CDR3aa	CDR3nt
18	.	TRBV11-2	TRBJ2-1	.	CASSLDRGEGRRYNEQFF	TGTGCCAGCAGCTTAGATAGGGGGGAGGGCAGAAGATACAATGAGCAGTTCTTC
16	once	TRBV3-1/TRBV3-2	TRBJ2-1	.	CASSQVTSTVFNEQFF	TGTGCCAGCAGCCAGGTTACTAGTACAGTTTTCAATGAGCAGTTCTTC
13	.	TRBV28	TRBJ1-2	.	CASCTSANYGYTF	TGTGCCAGCTGTACATCAGCTAACTATGGCTACACCTTC
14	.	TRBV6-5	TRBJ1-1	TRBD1	CASSLRTGESEAFF	TGTGCCAGCAGTCTTAGGACAGGGGAGTCTGAAGCTTTCTTT
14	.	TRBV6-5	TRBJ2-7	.	CASRSEGGAVSEYF	TGTGCCAGCAGGTCCGAGGGGGGGGCCGTTTCCGAGTACTTC
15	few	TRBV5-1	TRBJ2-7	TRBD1	CASSKRDRGGYEQYF	TGCGCCAGCAGTAAAAGGGACAGGGGCGGTTACGAGCAGTACTTC
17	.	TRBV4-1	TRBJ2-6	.	CASSQIGSGSGANVLTF	TGCGCCAGCAGCCAAATCGGGTCAGGGTCTGGGGCCAACGTCCTGACTTTC
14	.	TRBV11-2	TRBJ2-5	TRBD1	CASSLDLRQGDQYF	TGTGCCAGCAGCTTAGACCTGAGACAGGGTGACCAGTACTTC
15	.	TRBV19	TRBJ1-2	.	CASSSRVGLVYGYTF	TGTGCCAGTAGTTCCCGCGTCGGTCTGGTCTATGGCTACACCTTC
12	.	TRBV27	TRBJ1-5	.	CASSSGNQPQHF	TGTGCCAGCAGCTCTGGCAATCAGCCCCAGCATTTT
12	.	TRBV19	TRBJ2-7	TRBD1	CASSSYRGEQYF	TGTGCCAGTAGTAGCTACAGGGGCGAGCAGTACTTC
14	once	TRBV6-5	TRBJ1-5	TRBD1	CASSSGQGSEPQHF	TGTGCCAGCAGTTCCGGACAGGGATCGGAGCCCCAGCATTTT
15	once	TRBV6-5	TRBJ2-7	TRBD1	CASSVWDSGSYEQYF	TGTGCCAGCAGCGTATGGGACAGTGGCTCCTACGAGCAGTACTTC
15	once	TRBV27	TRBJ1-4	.	CASSFSVATNEKLFF	TGTGCCAGCAGTTTTTCGGTTGCAACTAATGAAAAACTGTTTTTT
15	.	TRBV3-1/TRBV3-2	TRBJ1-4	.	CASSPWTVFNEKLFF	TGTGCCAGCAGCCCCTGGACTGTATTTAATGAAAAACTGTTTTTT
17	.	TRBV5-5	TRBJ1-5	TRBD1	CASSSRDRQYSNQPQHF	TGTGCCAGCAGCTCCCGGGACAGACAATATAGCAATCAGCCCCAGCATTTT
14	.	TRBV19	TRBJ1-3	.	CASLPGKGENTIYF	TGTGCCAGCCTCCCGGGCAAAGGGGAAAACACCATATATTTT
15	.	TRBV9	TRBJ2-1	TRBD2	CASSVAGGGLNEQFF	TGTGCCAGCAGCGTGGCGGGAGGGGGCCTCAATGAGCAGTTCTTC
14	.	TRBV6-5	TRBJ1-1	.	CATQDLAGSGEAFF	TGTGCCACACAGGACCTAGCGGGTAGTGGTGAAGCTTTCTTT
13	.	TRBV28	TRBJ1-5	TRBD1	CASSDRGNQPQHF	TGTGCCAGCAGCGACAGGGGAAACCAGCCCCAGCATTTT
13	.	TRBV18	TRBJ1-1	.	CASSPRRTTEAFF	TGTGCCAGCTCCCCTAGGCGAACGACTGAAGCTTTCTTT
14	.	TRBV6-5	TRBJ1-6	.	CASSKWYREPPLHF	TGTGCCAGCAGCAAGTGGTACAGAGAGCCGCCCCTCCACTTT
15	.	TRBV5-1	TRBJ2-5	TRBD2	CASSTSGGAEETQYF	TGCGCCAGCAGCACTAGCGGGGGGGCAGAAGAGACCCAGTACTTC
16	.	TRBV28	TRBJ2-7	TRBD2	CASSDLRTSGNYEQYF	TGTGCCAGCAGCGATTTACGGACTAGTGGGAACTACGAGCAGTACTTC
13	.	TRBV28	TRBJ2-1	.	CASSLLQLREQFF	TGTGCCAGCAGTCTACTCCAGTTGAGGGAGCAGTTCTTC
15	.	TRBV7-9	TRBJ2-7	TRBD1	CASSSVGTGHAEQYF	TGTGCCAGCAGCTCCGTGGGGACAGGGCACGCCGAGCAGTACTTC
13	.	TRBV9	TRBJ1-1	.	CASSPAGGFEAFF	TGTGCCAGCAGCCCGGCCGGGGGGTTTGAAGCTTTCTTT
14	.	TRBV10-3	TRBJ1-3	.	CAITERSSGNTIYF	TGTGCCATCACCGAACGGAGCTCTGGAAACACCATATATTTT
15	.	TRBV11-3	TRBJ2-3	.	CASSLGSGSTDTQYF	TGTGCCAGCAGCTTGGGTAGCGGAAGCACAGATACGCAGTATTTT
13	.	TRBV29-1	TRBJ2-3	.	CSVLGLITDTQYF	TGCAGCGTTCTGGGACTGATCACAGATACGCAGTATTTT
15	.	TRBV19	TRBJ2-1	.	CASSIKGVSYNEQFF	TGTGCCAGTAGTATAAAGGGGGTCTCCTACAATGAGCAGTTCTTC
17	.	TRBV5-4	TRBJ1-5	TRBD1	CASSERSGTASNQPQHF	TGTGCCAGCAGCGAACGATCCGGGACAGCTAGCAATCAGCCTCAGCATTTT
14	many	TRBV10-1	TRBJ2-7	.	CASSEWPGSYEQYF	TGCGCCAGCAGTGAGTGGCCAGGCTCCTACGAGCAGTACTTC
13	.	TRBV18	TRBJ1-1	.	CASSPSRSTEAFF	TGTGCCAGCTCACCAAGCCGTAGCACTGAAGCTTTCTTT
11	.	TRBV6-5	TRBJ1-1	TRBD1	CASSRQGEAFF	TGTGCCAGCAGTAGACAGGGGGAAGCTTTCTTT
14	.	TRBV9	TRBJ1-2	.	CASSSFPGDYGYTF	TGTGCCAGCAGCAGTTTTCCAGGGGACTATGGCTACACCTTC
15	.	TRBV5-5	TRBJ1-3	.	CASSLVQGSGNTIYF	TGTGCCAGCAGCTTGGTCCAGGGCTCTGGAAACACCATATATTTT
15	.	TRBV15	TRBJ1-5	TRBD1	CATSSRDRLNQPQHF	TGTGCCACCAGCTCACGGGACAGGTTAAATCAGCCCCAGCATTTT
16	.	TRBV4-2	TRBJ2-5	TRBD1	CASSQEQDRGRETQYF	TGTGCCAGCAGCCAAGAGCAGGACAGGGGGCGGGAGACCCAGTACTTC
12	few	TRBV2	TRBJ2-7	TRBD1	CASRQGSYEQYF	TGTGCCAGCAGACAGGGGTCCTACGAGCAGTACTTC
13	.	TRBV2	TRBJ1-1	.	CASLGGRNTEAFF	TGTGCCAGCTTGGGGGGTCGGAACACTGAAGCTTTCTTT
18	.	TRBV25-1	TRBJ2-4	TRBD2	CASSEYSGGALGKNIQYF	TGTGCCAGCAGTGAATATAGCGGGGGAGCCCTGGGCAAAAACATTCAGTACTTC